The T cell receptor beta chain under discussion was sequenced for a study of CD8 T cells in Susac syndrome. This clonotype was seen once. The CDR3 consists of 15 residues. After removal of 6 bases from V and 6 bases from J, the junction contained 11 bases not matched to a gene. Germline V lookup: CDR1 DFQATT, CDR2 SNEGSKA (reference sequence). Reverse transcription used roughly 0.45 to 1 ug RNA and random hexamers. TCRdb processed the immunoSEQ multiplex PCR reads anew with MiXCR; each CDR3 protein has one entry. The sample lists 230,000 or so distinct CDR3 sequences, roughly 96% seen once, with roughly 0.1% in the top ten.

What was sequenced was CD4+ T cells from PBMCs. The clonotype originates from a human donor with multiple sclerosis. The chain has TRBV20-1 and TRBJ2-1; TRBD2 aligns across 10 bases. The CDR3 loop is CSAVPLAGVFNEQFF. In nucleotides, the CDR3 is TGCAGTGCAGTACCGCTAGCGGGAGTTTTCAATGAGCAGTTCTTC.